This TCR beta chain was observed in a study of T cell responses to AZD1222 COVID-19 vaccine. General study findings and limits: Regions left unmutated in variants are reportedly the target of nearly half of spike-specific TCRs. Receipt of two AZD1222 doses was followed by a rise in Spike-specific TCR breadth and depth. Dominant CD4 TCR responses targeted spike regions 160-218 and 743-854. Possibly, clonal diversity was underestimated; donors were largely white British and included more females.

Details on this clone: What it recognizes is unknown.

Sequencing used immunoSEQ multiplex PCR; TCRdb keeps in-frame clones, though not all of them. The sample holds around 64,000 clones, roughly 85% seen once. The sequence derives from an adult who received the AZD1222 COVID-19 vaccine. Material: peripheral blood, obtained 28 days after the second AZD1222 dose.

The CDR3 sequence: CASSPQGTGANVLTF. The CDR3 DNA follows: TGTGCCAGCAGCCCCCAGGGAACTGGGGCCAACGTCCTGACTTTC. The chain uses TRBV5-6 and TRBJ2-6, with TRBD1 as a possible D gene (5 bases). The CDR3 totals 15 residues. V lost 4 bases and J lost 2, with 10 bases in between. CDR1 is SGHDT and CDR2 is YYEEEE in the germline V gene.